These 7 T cell receptor beta chains were sequenced from one sample in a study of blood T cell repertoires in COVID-19. The repertoire was sequenced with immunoSEQ multiplex PCR; TCRdb's copy has only in-frame clones and lacks some. The table lists about 100,000 clones, about 80% of them singletons. The material sequenced was peripheral blood. These receptors were obtained from an older woman with acute or convalescent COVID-19.

CDR3 amino acids: CASSVEGSGGVDGYTF. Here the CDR3 DNA reads TGTGCCAGCAGCGTAGAAGGATCAGGGGGTGTGGATGGCTACACCTTC. The rearrangement joins TRBV9 to TRBJ1-2, with 7 nucleotides matching TRBD1. The CDR3 spans 16 residues. Per germline, CDR1 SGDLS and CDR2 YYNGEE. With 0 bases clipped from V and 6 bases from J, the junction kept 11 bases outside the gene matches.

This chain links TRBV4-1 with TRBJ1-6; maybe TRBD1 (5 bases). CDR3 length: 15 amino acids. Looked up from germline, CDR1 is MGHRA and CDR2 is YSYEKL. V dropped 3 bases and J dropped 7 bases, with 13 bases sitting between them. This CDR3 reads CASSQEGLRNSPLHF. The CDR3 DNA reads TGCGCCAGCAGCCAGGAGGGGCTGCGGAATTCACCCCTCCACTTT.

This clone was picked up one time. The chain links TRBV7-9 to TRBJ1-2; 8 nucleotides match TRBD1. V lost 1 base and J lost 6; bases outside the gene matches: 10. This CDR3 spans 16 amino acids. CDR1 and CDR2 (germline): SEHNR, FQNEAQ (reference sequence). CDR3 bases: TGTGCCAGCAGCTTAGTGTCCGGACAGGGACTCCATGGCTACACCTTC. Translating it yields CASSLVSGQGLHGYTF.

V is TRBV10-2 and J is TRBJ1-1, with a possible D match to TRBD1 (5 bases). Germline CDR1 WSHSY, CDR2 SAAADI. Trimming removed 3 bases at V and 9 bases at J, with 20 bases between. CDR3 length equals 15 residues. As DNA, the CDR3 is TGCGCCAGCAGTGAAAGGTACGGTAGTATGGGGCAAGCTTTCTTT. The encoded protein is CASSERYGSMGQAFF.

The gene calls are TRBV28 and TRBJ1-2; possible D gene TRBD1, 6 bases. The germline CDR1 and CDR2 sequences are MDHEN and SYDVKM. Trimming removed 5 bases at V and 5 bases at J, with 12 bases between. The CDR3 length is 13 residues. CDR3 region: CASSRGGRYGYTF. In nucleotides, the CDR3 is TGTGCCAGCAGTAGGGGGGGCCGGTATGGCTACACCTTC.

V is TRBV5-1 and J is TRBJ2-5, with a possible D match to TRBD2 (5 bases). CDR1 and CDR2 (germline): SGHRS, YFSETQ. CDR3 length equals 14 residues. V dropped 4 bases and J dropped 5 bases, with 15 bases sitting between them. In DNA, the CDR3 is TGCGCCAGCAGCGCGGGTGTGGGAACGGAGACCCAGTACTTC. Its translation is CASSAGVGTETQYF. The full variable domain, its missing parts supplied by reference TRBV5-1 and TRBJ2-5, is KAGVTQTPRYLIKTRGQQVTLSCSPISGHRSVSWYQQTPGQGLQFLFEYFSETQRNKGNFPGRFSGRQFSNSRSEMNVSTLELGDSALYLCASSAGVGTETQYFGPGTRLLVL.

The chain recombines TRBV5-4 with TRBJ1-1, with D possibly TRBD1 on 5 matching bases. V gave up 2 bases and J gave up 6 bases, with 11 bases separating them. The V gene's germline CDR1 is SGHNT and CDR2 YYREEE (reference sequence). The CDR3 extends over 13 amino acids. This CDR3 reads CASSFTLGAEAFF. CDR3 DNA: TGTGCCAGCAGCTTCACTTTAGGGGCTGAAGCTTTCTTT.